Reported below is one TCR beta chain. Antigen specificity is unknown. This entry belongs to a study of cytomegalovirus exposure and HLA in healthy donors. Findings and caveats of the study: An analysis that was carried out later associated 16,000 or so TCR beta sequences with HLA alleles at 0.05 false discovery rate.

PCR involved 60 Vbeta and 13 Jbeta primers. Sequencing used immunoSEQ multiplex PCR; TCRdb keeps in-frame clones, though not all of them. The sample has 150,000 or so clones, around 80% seen once. V dropped 6 bases and J dropped 4; count of bases not matched to a gene: 17. CDR1 and CDR2 (germline): SGHNT, YYREEE (reference sequence). CDR3 length equals 18 residues. Sequenced sample: PBMCs. The clonotype was recovered from a woman aged 45-60 years in good health and CMV-seropositive. V is TRBV5-4 and J is TRBJ2-1; 9 bases fit TRBD1. The DNA for the CDR3 is TGTGCCAGCACCCAGACCGGGACAGGGACGATCGGGTACAATGAGCAGTTCTTC. It codes for CASTQTGTGTIGYNEQFF.